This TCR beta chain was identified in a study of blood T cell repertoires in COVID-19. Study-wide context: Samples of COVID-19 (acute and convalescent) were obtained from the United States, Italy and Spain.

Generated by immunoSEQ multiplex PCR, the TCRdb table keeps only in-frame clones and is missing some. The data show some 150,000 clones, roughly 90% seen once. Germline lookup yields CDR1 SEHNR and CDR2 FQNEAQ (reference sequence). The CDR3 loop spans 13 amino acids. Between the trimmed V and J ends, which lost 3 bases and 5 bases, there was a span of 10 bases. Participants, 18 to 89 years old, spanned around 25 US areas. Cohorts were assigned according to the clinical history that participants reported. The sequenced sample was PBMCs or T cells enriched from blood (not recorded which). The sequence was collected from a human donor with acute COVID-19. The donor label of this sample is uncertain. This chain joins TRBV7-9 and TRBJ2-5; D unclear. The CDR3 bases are TGTGCCAGCAGCTTGAGTAGCTTGGAGACCCAGTACTTC. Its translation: CASSLSSLETQYF.